A single sample gave rise to the 25 T cell receptor beta chains below, sequenced in a study of radiotherapy plus CTLA-4 blockade in lung cancer (dated by TCRdb to between 2017 and 2018). The method behind the library was the immunoSEQ multiplex PCR assay. In its TCRdb copy, this immuneACCESS table keeps in-frame sequences only and misses some clones. Where compared with another copy, unresolved V genes explain less than half of these, and the others have no known cause. The sample includes about 98,000 clones, with approximately 78% observed a single time. The ten largest account for roughly 3.5% of the sample. The sequences come from peripheral blood, collected from a patient treated with radiotherapy plus ipilimumab. The receptor source for this set is a human donor with non-small cell lung cancer who had a partial response to radiotherapy plus ipilimumab.

The chain has TRBV7-9 and TRBJ1-5; 8 bases fit TRBD1. The length of the CDR3 is 15 residues. Trimming removed 4 bases from V and 2 bases from J; junction bases left unmatched: 4. Per germline, CDR1 SEHNR and CDR2 FQNEAQ (reference sequence). CDR3 in DNA: TGTGCCAGCAGCTCAGACAGGGGCGGCAATCAGCCCCAGCATTTT. It yields the protein CASSSDRGGNQPQHF.

The V gene is TRBV28, the J gene TRBJ2-7; 7 nucleotides align to TRBD2. The V segment lost 2 bases and the J segment 7 bases; nucleotides outside the gene matches: 20. The CDR3 is made up of 18 amino acids. Germline V lookup: CDR1 MDHEN, CDR2 SYDVKM. CDR3 region: CASSLVSGGAPRGGEQYF. The CDR3 DNA is TGTGCCAGCAGTTTAGTCTCTGGTGGGGCGCCTCGGGGAGGGGAGCAGTACTTC.

The V and J genes are TRBV27 and TRBJ2-1, with a tentative D call TRBD2 (5 bases). The CDR3 spans 16 residues. The V end was cut by 8 bases, the J end by 8 bases, with 25 bases between. CDR1 and CDR2 (germline): MNHEY, SMNVEV (reference sequence). As DNA, the CDR3 is TGTGCCAGCTACCGCAGTAGCGCAAACCTTAGGGATGAGCAGTTCTTC. This encodes CASYRSSANLRDEQFF.

The V call is TRBV5-4, the J call TRBJ2-7, with TRBD1 identical over 11 bases. Per germline, CDR1 SGHNT and CDR2 YYREEE (reference sequence). V shed 3 bases and J 6 bases; nucleotides not matched to a gene: 5. This CDR3 is built from 14 residues. The CDR3 coding sequence is TGTGCCAGCAGCTCACCGGGACAGGGGGGCGAGCAGTACTTC. This sequence encodes CASSSPGQGGEQYF.

This clone was detected a few times. V usage is TRBV5-1 and J usage is TRBJ1-2; D not certain. The V gene lost 0 bases and the J gene lost 5 bases, with 14 bases spanning the gap. There are 15 residues in the CDR3. The germline V gene has CDR1 SGHRS and CDR2 YFSETQ. The CDR3 sequence: CASSLATGRRYGYTF. The DNA of the CDR3 is TGCGCCAGCAGCTTGGCCACGGGAAGGCGGTATGGCTACACCTTC. Full variable domain (remainder filled in from reference TRBV5-1 and TRBJ1-2): KAGVTQTPRYLIKTRGQQVTLSCSPISGHRSVSWYQQTPGQGLQFLFEYFSETQRNKGNFPGRFSGRQFSNSRSEMNVSTLELGDSALYLCASSLATGRRYGYTFGSGTRLTVV.

This sequence joins TRBV25-1 and TRBJ2-5; D is possibly TRBD2 (6 bases). The V and J ends lost 2 bases and 7 bases respectively, with 14 bases between them. The CDR3 runs to 14 residues. CDR1 is MGHDK and CDR2 is SYGVNS in the germline V gene. The CDR3 region has the DNA TGTGCCAGCAGTGAACCCGGGAGCTCTCGGACCCAGTACTTC. Translation gives CASSEPGSSRTQYF.

This chain uses TRBV30 with TRBJ1-4; 7 bases are shared with TRBD1. The V gene's germline CDR1 is GTSNPN and CDR2 SVGIG (reference sequence). V gave up 6 bases and J gave up 5 bases; unmatched junction bases: 6. The CDR3 is 13 residues long. This chain's CDR3 is CACRDRRNEKLFF. The CDR3 DNA reads TGTGCCTGCCGGGACAGAAGAAATGAAAAACTGTTTTTT.

The V gene is TRBV7-2, the J gene TRBJ2-1, with D possibly being TRBD2 (5 bases). This CDR3 region has 15 residues. V shed 2 bases and J shed 4 bases, with 12 bases lying between them. In germline, CDR1 is SGHTA, CDR2 FQGNSA. The CDR3: CASSLNQRLYNEQFF. DNA for the CDR3: TGTGCCAGCAGCTTAAACCAGCGGTTGTACAATGAGCAGTTCTTC.

This clone was seen more than once but under ten times. The chain is built from TRBV10-2 and TRBJ2-3; TRBD2 agrees at 8 bases. The CDR3 sequence is 14 residues long. Unmatched junction bases numbered 6, after V lost 8 bases and J lost 2 bases. Germline V gene lookup returns CDR1 WSHSY and CDR2 SAAADI. The DNA of the CDR3 is TGCGCCAGCCGGGAGGGGCTACTCACAGATACGCAGTATTTT. Its protein product is CASREGLLTDTQYF.

Points on this clone: The junction does not match germline at one end; this may be a read error. The V gene is TRBV6-1, the J gene TRBJ2-7; possible D gene TRBD1, 5 bases. The CDR3 has 15 amino acids. CDR1 MNHNS and CDR2 SASEGT come from the germline V gene. The CDR3 nucleotides read TGTGCCAGCCGTGAAGGGGCAGGGATTACCTTCGAGCAGTACTTC. Residues: CASREGAGITFEQYF.

The chain is built from TRBV5-1 and TRBJ2-7; D is possibly TRBD1 (5 bases). The V and J ends lost 4 bases and 1 base respectively, with 15 bases between them. Per the germline V gene, CDR1 is SGHRS and CDR2 is YFSETQ. This CDR3 contains 15 residues. The CDR3 sequence is CASSRIGVISYEQYF. In nucleotides, the CDR3 is TGCGCCAGCAGCAGAATAGGGGTCATTTCCTACGAGCAGTACTTC.

The rearrangement joins TRBV28 to TRBJ2-7, with 9 positions matching TRBD2. With V trimmed by 6 bases and J by 3 bases, 3 bases remained unmatched. The CDR3 has 13 amino acids. Germline lookup yields CDR1 MDHEN and CDR2 SYDVKM. In DNA form, the CDR3 reads TGTGCCAGCAGGACTAGCGGCAACTACGAGCAGTACTTC. Protein: CASRTSGNYEQYF.

V usage is TRBV7-9 and J usage is TRBJ1-4; the match to TRBD1 covers 12 bases. J lost 8 bases, V lost 10 bases, and 5 bases had no gene match. The CDR3 runs 13 residues. Germline loops: CDR1 SEHNR, CDR2 FQNEAQ (reference sequence). The CDR3 DNA is TGTGCCACCCCGGGACAGGGGGCGGAAAAACTGTTTTTT. This sequence encodes CATPGQGAEKLFF. The variable domain in full, completed from reference TRBV7-9 and TRBJ1-4, reads DTGVSQNPRHKITKRGQNVTFRCDPISEHNRLYWYRQTLGQGPEFLTYFQNEAQLEKSRLLSDRFSAERPKGSFSTLEIQRTEQGDSAMYLCATPGQGAEKLFFGSGTQLSVL.

This clone was observed once. The chain uses TRBV19 and TRBJ1-4; 8 bases are shared with TRBD1. The CDR3 has 15 amino acids. The germline V gene encodes CDR1 LNHDA and CDR2 SQIVND (reference sequence). Trimming removed 7 bases from V and 7 bases from J; junction bases left unmatched: 11. CDR3 DNA sequence: TGTGCCAGTAACTTAAACGACAGGGGTGGTGAAAAACTGTTTTTT. Amino acids: CASNLNDRGGEKLFF.

This clone has more than one count but fewer than ten. The rearrangement uses TRBV11-2 and TRBJ2-7; 8 bases agree with TRBD2. V shed 6 bases and J 1 base; nucleotides not matched to a gene: 8. The CDR3 runs 15 residues. Germline V gene data show CDR1 as SGHAT and CDR2 as FQNNGV. CDR3 protein: CASSSAVAGSYEQYF. The CDR3 DNA sequence: TGTGCCAGCAGTTCAGCCGTAGCGGGGTCCTACGAGCAGTACTTC.

The chain couples TRBV6-4 to TRBJ2-1; D perhaps matches TRBD2 (6 bases). The CDR3 runs to 16 residues. Germline CDR1 MRHNA, CDR2 SNTAGT. Trimming removed 0 bases at V and 6 bases at J, with 15 bases between. This CDR3 reads CASSDSGGPSPNEQFF. The DNA of the CDR3 is TGTGCCAGCAGTGACTCAGGAGGGCCTAGTCCCAATGAGCAGTTCTTC.

This clone was observed a few times. The J gene is TRBJ1-3, the V gene TRBV6-5, with no clear D. Germline V gives CDR1 MNHEY, CDR2 SVGAGI. Trimming removed 9 bases from V and 3 bases from J, with 12 bases in between. This CDR3 is built from 13 residues. Here the CDR3 reads CASFEGNGNTIYF. The CDR3 DNA is TGTGCCAGTTTCGAGGGAAATGGAAACACCATATATTTT.

The chain combines TRBV19 with TRBJ2-5; D not certain. Trimming shortened V by 6 bases and J by 1 base, and 9 bases separated the two germline ends. CDR1 is LNHDA and CDR2 is SQIVND in the germline V gene (reference sequence). This CDR3 is built from 13 residues. The CDR3 nucleotides read TGTGCCAGTAGAAGGCAGGTCCAAGAGACCCAGTACTTC. Its translation is CASRRQVQETQYF.

The rearrangement links TRBV7-9 to TRBJ2-5; TRBD2 is a possible D gene (6 bases). Germline V gene lookup returns CDR1 SEHNR and CDR2 FQNEAQ (reference sequence). This CDR3 region has 14 residues. V was cut by 2 bases and J by 4 bases, with 11 bases left in between. The CDR3 DNA follows: TGTGCCAGCAGCTTAACTAGCTCTTCAGAGACCCAGTACTTC. Translating it yields CASSLTSSSETQYF.

This rearrangement joins TRBV15 to TRBJ2-7; TRBD1 matches at 9 bases. The length of the CDR3 is 16 residues. Unmatched junction bases numbered 8, after V lost 3 bases and J lost 2 bases. CDR1 LNHNV and CDR2 YYDKDF come from the germline V gene (reference sequence). This chain's CDR3 is CATSRGQGLGTYEQYF. The DNA of the CDR3 is TGTGCCACCAGCAGGGGACAGGGATTGGGGACCTACGAGCAGTACTTC.

The V and J genes are TRBV7-9 and TRBJ2-7; D uncertain. Germline V gene data show CDR1 as SEHNR and CDR2 as FQNEAQ (reference sequence). The CDR3 covers 13 residues. V was clipped by 6 bases and J by 7 bases, with 16 bases between them. CDR3 loop: CASRGGLSGEQYF. In DNA, the CDR3 is TGTGCCAGCAGAGGTGGTTTGTCCGGGGAGCAGTACTTC.

The V gene is TRBV5-1, the J gene TRBJ2-3; a weak D match, TRBD1 (5 bases). CDR3 length: 15 amino acids. Looked up from germline, CDR1 is SGHRS and CDR2 is YFSETQ. V lost 4 bases to trimming and J lost 0 bases, with 12 bases between them. The CDR3 sequence: CASSPDTSSTDTQYF. DNA of the CDR3: TGCGCCAGCAGCCCGGACACCTCTAGCACAGATACGCAGTATTTT.

The chain recombines TRBV9 with TRBJ2-5; no reliable D call. The CDR3 extends over 14 amino acids. Germline loops: CDR1 SGDLS, CDR2 YYNGEE. The V and J ends lost 0 bases and 2 bases respectively, with 8 bases between them. In DNA form, the CDR3 reads TGTGCCAGCAGCGTAGAAGCGATTCAAGAGACCCAGTACTTC. It specifies CASSVEAIQETQYF.

The chain uses TRBV6-5 and TRBJ2-7; 7 bases match TRBD2. V shed 2 bases, J shed 4 bases, and the junction held 8 bases outside the gene matches. The CDR3 totals 15 residues. CDR1 and CDR2 from the germline V gene are MNHEY and SVGAGI. The CDR3 loop reads CASSYEASGDYEQYF. The DNA of the CDR3 is TGTGCCAGCAGTTACGAGGCTAGCGGAGATTACGAGCAGTACTTC.

The chain carries TRBV29-1 and TRBJ2-7, with D perhaps TRBD1 (7 bases). Germline V gene sequence: CDR1 SQVTM, CDR2 ANQGSEA. Trimming shortened V by 1 base and J by 0 bases, and 13 bases separated the two germline ends. CDR3 length: 15 residues. CDR3 nucleotide sequence: TGCAGCGTTGAAGGGAGGGGGCCTGTCTCCTACGAGCAGTACTTC. Protein product: CSVEGRGPVSYEQYF.